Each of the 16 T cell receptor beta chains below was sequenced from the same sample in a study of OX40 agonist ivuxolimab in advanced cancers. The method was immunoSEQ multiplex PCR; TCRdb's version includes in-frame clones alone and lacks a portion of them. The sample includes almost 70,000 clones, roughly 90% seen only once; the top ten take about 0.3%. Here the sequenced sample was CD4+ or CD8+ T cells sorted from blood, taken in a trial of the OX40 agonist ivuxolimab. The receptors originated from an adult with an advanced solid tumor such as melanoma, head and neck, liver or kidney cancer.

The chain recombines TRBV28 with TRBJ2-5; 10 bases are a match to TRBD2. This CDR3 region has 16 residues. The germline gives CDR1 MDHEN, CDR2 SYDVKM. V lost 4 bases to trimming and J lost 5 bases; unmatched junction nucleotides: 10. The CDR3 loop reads CASSSALAGDRETQYF. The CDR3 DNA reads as TGTGCCAGCAGTTCGGCCCTAGCGGGAGATCGGGAGACCCAGTACTTC.

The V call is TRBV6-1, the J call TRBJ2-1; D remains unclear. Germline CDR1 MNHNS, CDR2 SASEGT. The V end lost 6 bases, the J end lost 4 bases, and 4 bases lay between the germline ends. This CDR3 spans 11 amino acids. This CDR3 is CASRGYNEQFF. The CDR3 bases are TGTGCCAGCAGGGGATACAATGAGCAGTTCTTC.

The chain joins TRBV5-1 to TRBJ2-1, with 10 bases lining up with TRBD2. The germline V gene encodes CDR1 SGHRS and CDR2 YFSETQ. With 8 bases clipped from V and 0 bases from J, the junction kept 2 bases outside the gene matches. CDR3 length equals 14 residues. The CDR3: CASRTSGSYNEQFF. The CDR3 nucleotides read TGCGCCAGTCGGACTAGCGGCTCCTACAATGAGCAGTTCTTC.

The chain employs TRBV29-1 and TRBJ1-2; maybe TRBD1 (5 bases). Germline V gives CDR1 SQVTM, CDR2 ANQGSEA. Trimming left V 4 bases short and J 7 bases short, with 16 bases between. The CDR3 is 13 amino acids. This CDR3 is CSVVWGGFFGYTF. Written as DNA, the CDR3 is TGCAGCGTTGTGTGGGGCGGCTTCTTTGGCTACACCTTC.

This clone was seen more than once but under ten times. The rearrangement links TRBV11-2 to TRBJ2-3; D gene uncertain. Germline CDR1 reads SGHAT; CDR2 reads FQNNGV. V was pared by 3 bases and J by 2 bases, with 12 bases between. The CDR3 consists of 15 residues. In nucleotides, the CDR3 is TGTGCCAGCAGCTTTCGTGGAACTCACACAGATACGCAGTATTTT. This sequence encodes CASSFRGTHTDTQYF.

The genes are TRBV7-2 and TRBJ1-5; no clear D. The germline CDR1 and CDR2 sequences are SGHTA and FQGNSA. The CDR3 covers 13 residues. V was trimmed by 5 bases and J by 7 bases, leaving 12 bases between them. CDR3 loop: CASSQMTGQPQHF. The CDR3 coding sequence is TGTGCCAGCAGCCAAATGACTGGGCAGCCCCAGCATTTT.

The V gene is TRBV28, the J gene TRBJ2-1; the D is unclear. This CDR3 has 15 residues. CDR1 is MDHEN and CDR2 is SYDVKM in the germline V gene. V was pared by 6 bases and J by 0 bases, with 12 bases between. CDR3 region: CASSLPDTSYNEQFF. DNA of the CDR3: TGTGCCAGCAGCCTCCCCGACACCTCCTACAATGAGCAGTTCTTC.

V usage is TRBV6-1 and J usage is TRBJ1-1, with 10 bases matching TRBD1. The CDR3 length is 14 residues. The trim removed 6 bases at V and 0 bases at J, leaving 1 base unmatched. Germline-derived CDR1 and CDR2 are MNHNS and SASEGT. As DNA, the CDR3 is TGTGCCAGCAGGGACAGGGGGATGAACACTGAAGCTTTCTTT. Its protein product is CASRDRGMNTEAFF.

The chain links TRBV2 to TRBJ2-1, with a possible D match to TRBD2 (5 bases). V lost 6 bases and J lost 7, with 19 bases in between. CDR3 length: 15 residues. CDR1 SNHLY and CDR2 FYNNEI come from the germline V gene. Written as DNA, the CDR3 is TGTGCCAGCAGGTCCGGGATAGGTCTTACGAATGAGCAGTTCTTC. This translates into CASRSGIGLTNEQFF.

The CDR3 DNA follows: TGTGCCAGCAGTCTAGCGGGAGTTTTCTCCTACAATGAGCAGTTCTTC. Encoded protein: CASSLAGVFSYNEQFF. The chain combines TRBV28 with TRBJ2-1; 10 positions agree with TRBD2. J lost 0 bases, V lost 5 bases, and 4 bases had no gene match. The V gene's germline CDR1 is MDHEN and CDR2 SYDVKM. The CDR3 runs to 16 residues.

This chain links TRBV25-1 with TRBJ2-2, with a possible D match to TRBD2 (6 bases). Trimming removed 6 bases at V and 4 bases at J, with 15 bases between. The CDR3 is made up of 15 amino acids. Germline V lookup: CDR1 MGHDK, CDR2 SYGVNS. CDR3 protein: CASRRGGIITGELFF. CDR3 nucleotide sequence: TGTGCCAGCAGGAGAGGAGGGATTATCACCGGGGAGCTGTTTTTT.

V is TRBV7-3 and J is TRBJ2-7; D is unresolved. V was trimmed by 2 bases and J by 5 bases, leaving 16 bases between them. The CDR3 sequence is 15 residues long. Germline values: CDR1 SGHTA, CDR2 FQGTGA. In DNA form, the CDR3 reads TGTGCCAGCAGCTTATCACTGAGGCTAGGCGACGAGCAGTACTTC. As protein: CASSLSLRLGDEQYF.

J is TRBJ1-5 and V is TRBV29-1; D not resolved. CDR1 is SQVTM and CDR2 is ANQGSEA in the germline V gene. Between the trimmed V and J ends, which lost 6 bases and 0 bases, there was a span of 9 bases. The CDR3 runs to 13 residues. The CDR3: CSVRMDSNQPQHF. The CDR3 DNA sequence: TGCAGCGTAAGGATGGATAGCAATCAGCCCCAGCATTTT.

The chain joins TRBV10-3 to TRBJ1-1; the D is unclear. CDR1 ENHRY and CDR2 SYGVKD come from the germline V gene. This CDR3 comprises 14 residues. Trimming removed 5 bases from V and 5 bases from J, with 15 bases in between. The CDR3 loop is CAISSLVGLTEAFF. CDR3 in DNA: TGTGCCATCAGTTCGCTAGTCGGACTTACTGAAGCTTTCTTT.

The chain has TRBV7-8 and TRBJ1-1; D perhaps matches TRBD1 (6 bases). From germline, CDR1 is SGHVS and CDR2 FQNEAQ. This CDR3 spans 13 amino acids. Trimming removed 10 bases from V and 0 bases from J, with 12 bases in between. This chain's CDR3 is CATRQDLNTEAFF. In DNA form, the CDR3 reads TGTGCCACCCGACAGGACCTGAACACTGAAGCTTTCTTT.

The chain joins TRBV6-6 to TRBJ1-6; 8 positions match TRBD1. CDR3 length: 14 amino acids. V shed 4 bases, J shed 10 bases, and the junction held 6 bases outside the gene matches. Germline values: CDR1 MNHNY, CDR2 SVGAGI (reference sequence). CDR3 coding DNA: TGTGCCAGCAGTTCGACAGGGGTAAGCTCACCCCTCCACTTT. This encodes CASSSTGVSSPLHF.